This TCR beta chain originates from a study of T-cell reconstitution after alpha-beta-depleted transplantation in children. Points from the study as a whole: From newly produced T cells came most of the T-cell counts and diversity one year after transplant. Certain patients had high TCRbeta diversity at day 60, and it came from recipient T cells and thymic progenitors that survived.

The CDR3 covers 14 residues. Trimming removed 7 bases at V and 0 bases at J, with 10 bases between. Per germline, CDR1 SGDLS and CDR2 YYNGEE. This sample's TCRbeta library carried unique molecular identifier barcodes. TCRdb ran MiXCR on the PCR reads and lists one entry per CDR3 protein. Found here are tens of thousands of distinct CDR3 sequences, about 40% of them singletons; the top ten hold roughly 98%. On this clonotype: Its target is not known.

This chain connects TRBV9 to TRBJ2-2; D is perhaps TRBD1 (5 bases). The source material was PBMCs, mostly from graft donor cells, sampled 360 days after TCRalphabeta/CD19-depleted stem cell transplant. The source of this sequence is a male patient aged 5 to 17 who had a stem cell transplant for acute lymphoblastic leukemia, so the T cells may come from the graft donor. DNA for the CDR3: TGTGCCAGCGATAGGGGCTCGAACACCGGGGAGCTGTTTTTT. Translation gives CASDRGSNTGELFF. Drawing the rest from reference TRBV9 and TRBJ2-2, the complete variable domain is DSGVTQTPKHLITATGQRVTLRCSPRSGDLSVYWYQQSLDQGLQFLIQYYNGEERAKGNILERFSAQQFPDLHSELNLSSLELGDSALYFCASDRGSNTGELFFGEGSRLTVL.